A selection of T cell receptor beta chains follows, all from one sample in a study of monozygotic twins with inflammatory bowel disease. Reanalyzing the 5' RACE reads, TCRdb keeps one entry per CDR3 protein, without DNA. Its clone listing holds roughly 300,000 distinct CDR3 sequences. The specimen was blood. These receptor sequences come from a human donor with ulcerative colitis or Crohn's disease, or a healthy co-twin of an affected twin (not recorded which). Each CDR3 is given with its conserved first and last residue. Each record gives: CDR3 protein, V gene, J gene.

cdr3_aa: CATTNKTGGYEQYF; v_call: TRBV24-1; j_call: TRBJ2-7
cdr3_aa: CASSEFRDRGSPLHF; v_call: TRBV5-1; j_call: TRBJ1-6
cdr3_aa: CASSTDRGRLNEQFF; v_call: TRBV11-2; j_call: TRBJ2-1
cdr3_aa: CASSQVEAEQFF; v_call: TRBV3-1; j_call: TRBJ2-1
cdr3_aa: CAISQSPVRQTKTYEQYF; v_call: TRBV10-3; j_call: TRBJ2-7
cdr3_aa: CSARKVSVNTEAFF; v_call: TRBV20-1; j_call: TRBJ1-1
cdr3_aa: CATSDPGVMGYNEQFF; v_call: TRBV24-1; j_call: TRBJ2-1
cdr3_aa: CASSLSGVAYNEQFF; v_call: TRBV28; j_call: TRBJ2-1
cdr3_aa: CASSSRGTGTAEQFF; v_call: TRBV7-9; j_call: TRBJ2-1
cdr3_aa: CSVAGTQGSQPQHF; v_call: TRBV29-1; j_call: TRBJ1-5
cdr3_aa: CASSKTATTGELFF; v_call: TRBV19; j_call: TRBJ2-2
cdr3_aa: CASSPLPTYSKNIQYF; v_call: TRBV5-6; j_call: TRBJ2-4
cdr3_aa: CASRSGLWEETQYF; v_call: TRBV5-6; j_call: TRBJ2-5
cdr3_aa: CSAPGRYGYTF; v_call: TRBV20-1; j_call: TRBJ1-2
cdr3_aa: CASSQVTGNYEKLFF; v_call: TRBV4-3; j_call: TRBJ1-4
cdr3_aa: CASSQGFSAEAFF; v_call: TRBV6-2/TRBV6-3; j_call: TRBJ1-1
cdr3_aa: CSVGTGKPINTEAFF; v_call: TRBV29-1; j_call: TRBJ1-1
cdr3_aa: CSARGSGLGGETQYF; v_call: TRBV20-1; j_call: TRBJ2-5
cdr3_aa: CASSPLAGGPNPSYEQYF; v_call: TRBV5-5; j_call: TRBJ2-7
cdr3_aa: CSARDRREGIYEQYF; v_call: TRBV20-1; j_call: TRBJ2-7
cdr3_aa: CASSQGGSADTQYF; v_call: TRBV14; j_call: TRBJ2-3
cdr3_aa: CASSLFETQYF; v_call: TRBV5-6; j_call: TRBJ2-5
cdr3_aa: CASSLGGSVAKNIQYF; v_call: TRBV7-2; j_call: TRBJ2-4
cdr3_aa: CASRAAGVRVTGELFF; v_call: TRBV27; j_call: TRBJ2-2
cdr3_aa: CASRFPGLAATEQFF; v_call: TRBV28; j_call: TRBJ2-1
cdr3_aa: CASSPIPYEQYF; v_call: TRBV7-9; j_call: TRBJ2-7
cdr3_aa: CASSWGQFITDTQYF; v_call: TRBV7-3; j_call: TRBJ2-3
cdr3_aa: CASSYPVQVSYEQYF; v_call: TRBV6-5; j_call: TRBJ2-7
cdr3_aa: CASTLGTGKYGYTF; v_call: TRBV12-3/TRBV12-4; j_call: TRBJ1-2
cdr3_aa: CASSPSRDHEAFF; v_call: TRBV18; j_call: TRBJ1-1
cdr3_aa: CASIRDNEQFF; v_call: TRBV12-3/TRBV12-4; j_call: TRBJ2-1
cdr3_aa: CASSLSFSWGYNEQFF; v_call: TRBV27; j_call: TRBJ2-1
cdr3_aa: CASSIRGNLRYEQFF; v_call: TRBV19; j_call: TRBJ2-1
cdr3_aa: CASLITNQPQHF; v_call: TRBV28; j_call: TRBJ1-5
cdr3_aa: CASSQRPKSGETQYF; v_call: TRBV4-3; j_call: TRBJ2-5
cdr3_aa: CAWTTLRETTNEKLFF; v_call: TRBV30; j_call: TRBJ1-4
cdr3_aa: CSAYKPGLNGEQFF; v_call: TRBV20-1; j_call: TRBJ2-1
cdr3_aa: CASSPDRVGEAFF; v_call: TRBV11-2; j_call: TRBJ1-1
cdr3_aa: CASSLAKGPSGYEQYF; v_call: TRBV5-1; j_call: TRBJ2-7
cdr3_aa: CSVLDLTEAFF; v_call: TRBV29-1; j_call: TRBJ1-1
cdr3_aa: CASSEPPGVLSYEQYF; v_call: TRBV6-1; j_call: TRBJ2-7
cdr3_aa: CASSLGVKTQYF; v_call: TRBV7-2; j_call: TRBJ2-5
cdr3_aa: CASSYNSIPSYNEQFF; v_call: TRBV6-5; j_call: TRBJ2-1